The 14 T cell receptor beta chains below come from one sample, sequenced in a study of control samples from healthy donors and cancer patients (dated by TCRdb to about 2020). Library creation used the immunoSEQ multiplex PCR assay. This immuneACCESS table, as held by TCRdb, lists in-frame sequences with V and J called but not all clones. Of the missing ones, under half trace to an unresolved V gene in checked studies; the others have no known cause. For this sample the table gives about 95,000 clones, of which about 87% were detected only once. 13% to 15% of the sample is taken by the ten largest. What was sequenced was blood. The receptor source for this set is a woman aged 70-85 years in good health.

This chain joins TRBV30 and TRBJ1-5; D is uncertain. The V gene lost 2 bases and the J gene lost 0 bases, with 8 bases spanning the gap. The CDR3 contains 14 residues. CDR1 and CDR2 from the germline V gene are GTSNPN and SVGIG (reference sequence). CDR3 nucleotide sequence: TGTGCCTGGAGTCCCGTTAGTAGCAATCAGCCCCAGCATTTT. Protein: CAWSPVSSNQPQHF.

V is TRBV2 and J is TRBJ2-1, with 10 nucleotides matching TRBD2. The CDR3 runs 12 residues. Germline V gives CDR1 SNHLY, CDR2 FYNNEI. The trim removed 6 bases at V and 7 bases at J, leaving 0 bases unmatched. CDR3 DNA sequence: TGTGCCAGCAGAGCGGGGGGGAATGAGCAGTTCTTC. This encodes CASRAGGNEQFF.

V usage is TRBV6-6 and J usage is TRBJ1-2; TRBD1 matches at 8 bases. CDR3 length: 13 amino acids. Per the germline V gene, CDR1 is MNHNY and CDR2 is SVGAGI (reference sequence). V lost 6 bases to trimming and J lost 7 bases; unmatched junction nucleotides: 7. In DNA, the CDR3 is TGTGCCAGCAGCCTGGACAGGGTGCTTGGCTACACCTTC. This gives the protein CASSLDRVLGYTF.

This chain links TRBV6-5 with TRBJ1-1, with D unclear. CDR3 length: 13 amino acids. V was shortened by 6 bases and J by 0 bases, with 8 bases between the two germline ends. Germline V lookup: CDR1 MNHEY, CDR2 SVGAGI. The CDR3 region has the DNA TGTGCCAGCAGGGCAGATATGAACACTGAAGCTTTCTTT. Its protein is CASRADMNTEAFF.

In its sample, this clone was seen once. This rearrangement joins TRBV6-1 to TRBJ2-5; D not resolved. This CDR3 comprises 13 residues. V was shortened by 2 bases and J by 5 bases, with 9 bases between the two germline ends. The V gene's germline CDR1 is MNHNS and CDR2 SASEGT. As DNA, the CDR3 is TGTGCCAGCAGTGAATTTCTCTTCGAGACCCAGTACTTC. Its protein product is CASSEFLFETQYF.

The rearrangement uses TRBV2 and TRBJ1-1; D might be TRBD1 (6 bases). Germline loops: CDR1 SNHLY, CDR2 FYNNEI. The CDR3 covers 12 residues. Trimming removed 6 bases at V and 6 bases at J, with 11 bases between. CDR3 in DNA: TGTGCCAGCAGGGAGGGGGAGTCTGAAGCTTTCTTT. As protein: CASREGESEAFF.

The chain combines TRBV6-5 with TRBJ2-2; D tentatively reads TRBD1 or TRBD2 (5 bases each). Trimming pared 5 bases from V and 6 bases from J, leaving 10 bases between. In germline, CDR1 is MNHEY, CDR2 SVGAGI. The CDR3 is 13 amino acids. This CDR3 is CASSPQGPGELFF. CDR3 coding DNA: TGTGCCAGCAGTCCGCAGGGACCCGGGGAGCTGTTTTTT.

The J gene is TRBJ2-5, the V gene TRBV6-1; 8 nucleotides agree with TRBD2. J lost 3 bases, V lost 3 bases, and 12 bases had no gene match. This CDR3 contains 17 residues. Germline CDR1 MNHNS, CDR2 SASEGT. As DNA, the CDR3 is TGTGCCAGCAGTGACTACGGGACTAGGTCGGGGAAAGAGACCCAGTACTTC. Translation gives CASSDYGTRSGKETQYF.

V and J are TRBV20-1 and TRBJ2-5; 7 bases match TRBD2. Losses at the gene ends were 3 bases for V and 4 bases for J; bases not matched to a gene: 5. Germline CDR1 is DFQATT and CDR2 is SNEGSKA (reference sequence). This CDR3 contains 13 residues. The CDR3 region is CSASQTSTETQYF. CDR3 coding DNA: TGCAGTGCTAGTCAGACTAGCACAGAGACCCAGTACTTC.

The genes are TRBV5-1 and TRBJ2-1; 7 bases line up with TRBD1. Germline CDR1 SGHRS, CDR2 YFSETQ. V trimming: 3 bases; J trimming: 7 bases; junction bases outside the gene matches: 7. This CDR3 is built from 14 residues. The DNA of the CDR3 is TGCGCCAGCAGCTCCGGGACAGTTAGGAATGAGCAGTTCTTC. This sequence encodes CASSSGTVRNEQFF.

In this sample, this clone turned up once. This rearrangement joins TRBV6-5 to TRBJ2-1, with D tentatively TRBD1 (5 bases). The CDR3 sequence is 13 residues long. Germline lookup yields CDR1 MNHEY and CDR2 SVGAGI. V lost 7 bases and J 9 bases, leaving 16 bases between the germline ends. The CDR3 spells CASTKGPGREQFF. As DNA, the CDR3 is TGTGCCAGCACTAAGGGGCCGGGTCGTGAGCAGTTCTTC.

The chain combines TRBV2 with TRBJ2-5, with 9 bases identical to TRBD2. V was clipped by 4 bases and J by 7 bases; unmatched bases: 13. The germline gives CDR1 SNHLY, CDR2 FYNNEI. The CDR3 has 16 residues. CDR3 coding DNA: TGTGCCAGCAGTGTCAGGACTAGCGAAGCCGCGGGGACCCAGTACTTC. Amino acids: CASSVRTSEAAGTQYF. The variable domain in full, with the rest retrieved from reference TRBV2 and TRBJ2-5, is EPEVTQTPSHQVTQMGQEVILRCVPISNHLYFYWYRQILGQKVEFLVSFYNNEISEKSEIFDDQFSVERPDGSNFTLKIRSTKLEDSAMYFCASSVRTSEAAGTQYFGPGTRLLVL.

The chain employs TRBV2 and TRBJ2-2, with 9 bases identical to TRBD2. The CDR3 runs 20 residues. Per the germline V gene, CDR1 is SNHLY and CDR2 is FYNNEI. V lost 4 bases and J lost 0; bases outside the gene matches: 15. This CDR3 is CASSVNSGRQLPTNTGELFF. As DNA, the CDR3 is TGTGCCAGCAGTGTGAATAGCGGGAGACAGCTTCCTACGAACACCGGGGAGCTGTTTTTT.

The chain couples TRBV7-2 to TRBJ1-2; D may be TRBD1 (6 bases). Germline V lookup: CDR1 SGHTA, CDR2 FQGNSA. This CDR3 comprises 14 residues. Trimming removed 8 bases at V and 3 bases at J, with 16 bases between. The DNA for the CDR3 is TGTGCCAGCTCAATGGGCAGGGGATACTATGGCTACACCTTC. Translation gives CASSMGRGYYGYTF. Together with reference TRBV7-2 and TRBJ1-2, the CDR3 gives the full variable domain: GAGVSQSPSNKVTEKGKDVELRCDPISGHTALYWYRQSLGQGLEFLIYFQGNSAPDKSGLPSDRFSAERTGGSVSTLTIQRTQQEDSAVYLCASSMGRGYYGYTFGSGTRLTVV.